Below, 17 T cell receptor beta chains from the same sample are listed, as sequenced in a study of blood T cells in healthy people across ages. For the second PCR, which ran for about 7 to 11 cycles, a sample-barcoded 5' primer and a J-beta primer mix were used. TCRdb re-called the 5' RACE reads through MiXCR, storing one row per CDR3 protein. The sample lists roughly 1,100,000 distinct CDR3 sequences, approximately 25% occurring once. These data were also filed under a second study, of T cells of mothers and their children.

Sequencing was performed on blood. The receptors stem from a girl aged 2-10 years in good health.

This clonotype was detected only a few times. This chain joins TRBV4-3 and TRBJ1-2; D is unresolved. V was trimmed by 0 bases and J by 4 bases, leaving 12 bases between them. This CDR3 comprises 15 residues. CDR1 and CDR2 (germline): LGHNA, YSLEER. The chain's CDR3 is CASSQDRGRLYGYTF. For the CDR3, the DNA is TGCGCCAGCAGCCAAGATAGAGGACGGCTCTATGGCTACACCTTC.

This clonotype was seen only a few times. The chain couples TRBV4-1 to TRBJ1-1, with a possible D match to TRBD1 (5 bases). Germline CDR1 is MGHRA and CDR2 is YSYEKL. Trimming removed 2 bases at V and 7 bases at J, with 14 bases between. This CDR3 contains 14 residues. This chain's CDR3 is CASSQPVRQNEAFF. CDR3 nucleotide sequence: TGCGCCAGCAGCCAACCCGTACGACAGAATGAAGCTTTCTTT.

The genes are TRBV2 and TRBJ1-2; D uncertain. Looked up from germline, CDR1 is SNHLY and CDR2 is FYNNEI. Trimming took 2 bases from V and 8 from J, leaving 9 bases between them. This CDR3 is built from 12 residues. CDR3 sequence (DNA): TGTGCCAGCAGTGAATCGGCAAGAGGCTACACCTTC. Amino acids: CASSESARGYTF. The entire variable domain, with the rest obtained from reference TRBV2 and TRBJ1-2, is as follows: EPEVTQTPSHQVTQMGQEVILRCVPISNHLYFYWYRQILGQKVEFLVSFYNNEISEKSEIFDDQFSVERPDGSNFTLKIRSTKLEDSAMYFCASSESARGYTFGSGTRLTVV.

This chain connects TRBV24-1 to TRBJ2-1, with 13 bases that match TRBD2. CDR3 length: 16 residues. Germline V gene lookup returns CDR1 KGHDR and CDR2 SFDVKD. J lost 7 bases, V lost 4 bases, and 6 bases had no gene match. The CDR3 reads CATSEPGTSGDNEQFF. CDR3 DNA: TGTGCCACCAGTGAGCCCGGGACTAGCGGGGATAATGAGCAGTTCTTC.

This clonotype has more than one count but fewer than ten. The chain uses TRBV24-1 and TRBJ1-4, with TRBD1 matching 9 bases. V lost 4 bases, J lost 4 bases, and 12 bases stayed unmatched. Per the germline V gene, CDR1 is KGHDR and CDR2 is SFDVKD. The CDR3 loop spans 18 amino acids. DNA of the CDR3: TGTGCCACCAGTGACAAGTTAACCGGGACAGGGCATAATGAAAAACTGTTTTTT. As protein: CATSDKLTGTGHNEKLFF.

This rearrangement joins TRBV5-1 to TRBJ2-5; D unresolved. Trimming cost V 1 base and J 2 bases, with 12 bases left between them. Germline CDR1 is SGHRS and CDR2 is YFSETQ. The CDR3 is made up of 15 amino acids. CDR3: CASSLWGAQQETQYF. Here the CDR3 DNA reads TGCGCCAGCAGCTTGTGGGGTGCACAACAAGAGACCCAGTACTTC.

The rearrangement joins TRBV6-5 to TRBJ2-7; the D is unclear. The CDR3 is 11 amino acids. Looked up from germline, CDR1 is MNHEY and CDR2 is SVGAGI. The V and J ends lost 6 bases and 8 bases respectively, with 11 bases between them. The CDR3 protein is CASRVDSKQYF. The CDR3 DNA follows: TGTGCCAGCAGGGTTGACTCAAAGCAGTACTTC.

This chain links TRBV20-1 with TRBJ2-5, with 7 bases matching TRBD2. The CDR3 sequence is 13 residues long. Trimming removed 6 bases from V and 5 bases from J; junction bases left unmatched: 9. CDR1 is DFQATT and CDR2 is SNEGSKA in the germline V gene (reference sequence). For the CDR3, the DNA is TGCAGTGCGGATCTAGCGGCGGGGGAGACCCAGTACTTC. It encodes CSADLAAGETQYF.

This clonotype was counted a few times. One end of the junction varies from germline; a read error may be responsible. V is TRBV29-1 and J is TRBJ1-2, with D unclear. Germline V gene lookup returns CDR1 SQVTM and CDR2 ANQGSEA. The CDR3 extends over 12 amino acids. The CDR3 coding sequence is TGCAGCGTTGAAGATCTTTTCCCGGCAACCCGCTTC. It translates to CSVEDLFPATRF.

This clonotype was seen a handful of times. V is TRBV25-1 and J is TRBJ1-2; no clear D gene. Trimming removed 6 bases at V and 1 base at J, with 9 bases between. The CDR3 sequence is 13 residues long. Looked up from germline, CDR1 is MGHDK and CDR2 is SYGVNS. CDR3 amino acids: CASRGGINYGYTF. CDR3 DNA sequence: TGTGCCAGCAGGGGAGGCATTAACTATGGCTACACCTTC.

The chain carries TRBV6-4 and TRBJ2-5; tentatively, D is TRBD2 (5 bases). The J call may be wrong; the DNA end is better matched by TRBJ2-1. The length of the CDR3 is 16 residues. The germline gives CDR1 MRHNA, CDR2 SNTAGT. As DNA, the CDR3 is TGTGCCAGCAGTGAGAATTCGGGGAGATCCTACAATGAGCAGTTCTTC. Its translation: CASSENSGRSYNEQFF.

This chain links TRBV9 with TRBJ2-1; TRBD2 is a possible D gene (6 bases). CDR1 is SGDLS, CDR2 YYNGEE, per germline. Trimming took off 0 bases at V and 7 bases at J, with 14 bases between the two ends. CDR3 length: 15 amino acids. CDR3 nucleotides: TGTGCCAGCAGCGTAGTGGGGGGAGCGGATAATGAGCAGTTCTTC. This encodes CASSVVGGADNEQFF.

The chain uses TRBV29-1 and TRBJ1-2; 9 positions agree with TRBD1. CDR1 and CDR2 (germline): SQVTM, ANQGSEA. Germline trimming cut 7 bases from V and 8 bases from J; bases unmatched to any gene: 8. There are 12 residues in the CDR3. The CDR3 spells CSAKGQGDGYTF. In DNA form, the CDR3 reads TGCAGCGCTAAGGGACAGGGAGACGGCTACACCTTC.

A few counts support this clonotype. This chain joins TRBV4-2 and TRBJ2-1; D is uncertain. The DNA end is more similar to TRBJ2-5, so the J call may be wrong. The CDR3 is 13 residues long. Germline CDR1 reads LGHNA; CDR2 reads YNFKEQ. DNA of the CDR3: TGTGCCAGCAGCCAAGATTCGGTGGAGACCCAGTACTTC. Translated, it gives CASSQDSVETQYF.

This clonotype was counted only a few times. This chain uses TRBV7-2 with TRBJ2-1, with D possibly TRBD2 on 5 matching bases. V was trimmed by 2 bases and J by 2 bases, leaving 10 bases between them. The CDR3 loop spans 15 amino acids. CDR1 SGHTA and CDR2 FQGNSA come from the germline V gene. CDR3: CASSLSGSPYNEQFF. DNA for the CDR3: TGTGCCAGCAGCTTATCGGGAAGCCCCTACAATGAGCAGTTCTTC.

The chain links TRBV7-2 to TRBJ2-3; 9 nucleotides align to TRBD2. The germline V gene has CDR1 SGHTA and CDR2 FQGNSA. The ends lost 2 bases at V and 3 bases at J; junction bases unmatched: 3. The CDR3 has 15 residues. The CDR3 protein is CASSLKRGETDTQYF. The CDR3 DNA is TGTGCCAGCAGCTTAAAGCGGGGGGAAACAGATACGCAGTATTTT.

This clonotype has more than one count but fewer than ten. V is TRBV29-1 and J is TRBJ2-4, with 10 bases that match TRBD2. The CDR3 spans 12 residues. Germline V gives CDR1 SQVTM, CDR2 ANQGSEA. Trimming at V came to 5 bases and at J to 7 bases, leaving 2 bases not matched to a gene. The CDR3 coding sequence is TGCAGCGTTACTAGCGGGAATAACATTCAGTACTTC. Protein sequence: CSVTSGNNIQYF.